The 27 T cell receptor beta chains listed next were all sequenced from one sample in a study of graft-versus-host responses after intestinal transplantation. The protocol was immunoSEQ multiplex PCR, while the TCRdb copy is restricted to in-frame clones and leaves out a portion. The sample has 90,000 to 100,000 clones, roughly 82% seen once. This sample comprised PBMCs, obtained 255 days after intestinal transplant. These receptors were obtained from a human patient who received an intestinal transplant, so some T cells may come from the graft donor.

This clone was observed a handful of times. The chain employs TRBV4-1 and TRBJ1-1; 8 bases match TRBD1. Per the germline V gene, CDR1 is MGHRA and CDR2 is YSYEKL. V was pared by 4 bases and J by 6 bases, with 4 bases of the junction left unmatched. The CDR3 spans 13 residues. This chain's CDR3 is CASSLQGAAEAFF. The CDR3 nucleotides are TGCGCCAGCAGCCTCCAGGGGGCCGCTGAAGCTTTCTTT.

The chain uses TRBV19 and TRBJ2-1; 8 bases map to TRBD2. This CDR3 is built from 15 residues. Looked up from germline, CDR1 is LNHDA and CDR2 is SQIVND (reference sequence). The V segment lost 3 bases and the J segment 2 bases; nucleotides outside the gene matches: 3. The CDR3 DNA follows: TGTGCCAGTAGTATTCGGGGGGGCGCCTACAATGAGCAGTTCTTC. Amino acids: CASSIRGGAYNEQFF.

Concerning this clone: Other DNA sequences of this sample code for an identical CDR3. The chain couples TRBV5-1 to TRBJ2-1; D ambiguous. Germline assignment: CDR1 SGHRS and CDR2 YFSETQ. The CDR3 is 11 amino acids. V dropped 0 bases and J dropped 6 bases, with 1 base sitting between them. The CDR3 is CASSLANEQFF. The CDR3 region has the DNA TGCGCCAGCAGCTTGGCCAATGAGCAGTTCTTC.

This chain uses TRBV19 with TRBJ2-1; 9 bases match TRBD2. Looked up from germline, CDR1 is LNHDA and CDR2 is SQIVND (reference sequence). With V trimmed by 4 bases and J by 6 bases, 10 bases remained unmatched. The CDR3 totals 16 residues. CDR3 loop: CASSTLTLTSGNEQFF. CDR3 nucleotide sequence: TGTGCCAGTAGTACCCTTACCTTGACTAGCGGCAATGAGCAGTTCTTC.

The chain joins TRBV29-1 to TRBJ2-1; TRBD2 is a possible D gene (6 bases). V lost 4 bases and J lost 6, with 16 bases in between. The CDR3 has 14 amino acids. CDR1 is SQVTM and CDR2 is ANQGSEA in the germline V gene. CDR3 region: CSVARGSGSNEQFF. In nucleotides, the CDR3 is TGCAGCGTTGCAAGAGGGTCCGGGAGCAATGAGCAGTTCTTC.

The genes are TRBV15 and TRBJ2-2; possible D gene TRBD2, 5 bases. V lost 0 bases and J lost 0, with 11 bases in between. CDR1 is LNHNV, CDR2 YYDKDF, per germline (reference sequence). This CDR3 is 17 amino acids long. The CDR3 is CATSRDGETANTGELFF. For the CDR3, the DNA is TGTGCCACCAGCAGAGACGGGGAGACCGCGAACACCGGGGAGCTGTTTTTT.

The J gene is TRBJ1-1, the V gene TRBV29-1; D remains unclear. The CDR3 consists of 12 residues. The germline CDR1 and CDR2 sequences are SQVTM and ANQGSEA. V was shortened by 4 bases and J by 1 base, with 7 bases between the two germline ends. The chain's CDR3 is CSVVYGNTEAFF. CDR3 nucleotides: TGCAGCGTTGTTTACGGGAACACTGAAGCTTTCTTT.

The V gene is TRBV2, the J gene TRBJ2-2, with TRBD1 matching 9 bases. J lost 4 bases, V lost 6 bases, and 3 bases had no gene match. The CDR3 is 14 amino acids. Germline V gene data show CDR1 as SNHLY and CDR2 as FYNNEI. The CDR3 DNA follows: TGTGCCAGCAGCCGGGACAGGGCCACCGGGGAGCTGTTTTTT. It yields the protein CASSRDRATGELFF.

This clone appeared a single time. The chain is built from TRBV9 and TRBJ2-5; D is uncertain. Germline-derived CDR1 and CDR2 are SGDLS and YYNGEE. V lost 0 bases and J 9 bases, leaving 12 bases between the germline ends. This CDR3 contains 13 residues. The CDR3 coding sequence is TGTGCCAGCAGCGTAGATAGGTTTGGGTCCCAGTACTTC. Translated, it gives CASSVDRFGSQYF.

In this sample, this clone turned up a few times. The CDR3 loop reads CASSAGNAYEQYF. DNA for the CDR3: TGTGCCAGTAGTGCGGGCAATGCCTACGAGCAGTACTTC. This chain uses TRBV19 with TRBJ2-7, with a tentative D call TRBD2 (5 bases). The CDR3 covers 13 residues. V lost 5 bases and J lost 2, with 10 bases in between. The germline V gene has CDR1 LNHDA and CDR2 SQIVND (reference sequence). Complete variable domain (other parts from reference TRBV19 and TRBJ2-7): DGGITQSPKYLFRKEGQNVTLSCEQNLNHDAMYWYRQDPGQGLRLIYYSQIVNDFQKGDIAEGYSVSREKKESFPLTVTSAQKNPTAFYLCASSAGNAYEQYFGPGTRLTVT.

V and J are TRBV4-2 and TRBJ2-3, with D possibly being TRBD1 or TRBD2 (5 bases each). The CDR3 length is 16 residues. CDR1 is LGHNA and CDR2 is YNFKEQ in the germline V gene. The germline V and J ends were trimmed by 1 base and 1 base, with 12 bases remaining between them. The CDR3 spells CASSQGGFWGTDTQYF. CDR3 DNA sequence: TGTGCCAGCAGCCAAGGGGGGTTCTGGGGCACAGATACGCAGTATTTT.

The CDR3, as DNA: TGCGCCAGCAGTGGAGCGGGATACAATGAGCAGTTCTTC. It translates to CASSGAGYNEQFF. This sequence joins TRBV10-1 and TRBJ2-1; 7 bases agree with TRBD2. The length of the CDR3 is 13 residues. V lost 4 bases, J lost 4 bases, and 1 base stayed unmatched. Germline V gives CDR1 WNHNN, CDR2 SYGVQD (reference sequence).

V and J are TRBV29-1 and TRBJ1-2, with D possibly TRBD1 on 6 matching bases. The CDR3 runs to 15 residues. Deletions cut 1 base from V and 4 bases from J, with 16 bases between. CDR1 and CDR2 (germline): SQVTM, ANQGSEA. In DNA form, the CDR3 reads TGCAGCGTTGAAGGGCCGGGGGCGGTCGGCTATGGCTACACCTTC. Its protein is CSVEGPGAVGYGYTF.

In this sample, this clone turned up a few times. The V and J genes are TRBV5-6 and TRBJ2-7; the D is unclear. CDR1 SGHDT and CDR2 YYEEEE come from the germline V gene. CDR3 size: 11 residues. V was pared by 0 bases and J by 12 bases, with 10 bases between. The CDR3 sequence is CASSLGKVLYV. The CDR3 coding sequence is TGTGCCAGCAGCTTGGGGAAAGTTCTGTACGTC.

This chain joins TRBV2 and TRBJ2-2; D may match TRBD1 or TRBD2 (5 bases each). V lost 6 bases and J 4 bases, leaving 9 bases between the germline ends. CDR3 length: 13 amino acids. Germline loops: CDR1 SNHLY, CDR2 FYNNEI. CDR3 protein: CASSRDRTGELFF. DNA for the CDR3: TGTGCCAGCAGCCGGGACCGCACCGGGGAGCTGTTTTTT.

The chain employs TRBV2 and TRBJ2-2; the D gene is possibly TRBD2 (5 bases). Germline CDR1 reads SNHLY; CDR2 reads FYNNEI. This CDR3 is 15 amino acids long. Trimming pared 2 bases from V and 6 bases from J, leaving 13 bases between. CDR3 protein: CASSELVGGPGELFF. The CDR3 nucleotides read TGTGCCAGCAGTGAATTGGTAGGAGGTCCCGGGGAGCTGTTTTTT.

The chain uses TRBV6-1 and TRBJ2-7; 9 positions agree with TRBD2. The J segment lost 0 bases and the V segment lost 2 bases, leaving 2 bases of the junction unmatched. The germline V gene encodes CDR1 MNHNS and CDR2 SASEGT. The CDR3 has 15 residues. This CDR3 is CASSEPGLASYEQYF. In DNA form, the CDR3 reads TGTGCCAGCAGTGAACCGGGACTAGCCTCCTACGAGCAGTACTTC.

J is TRBJ2-5 and V is TRBV4-2, with TRBD2 matching over 9 bases. The CDR3 consists of 17 residues. Germline V lookup: CDR1 LGHNA, CDR2 YNFKEQ. Germline trimming cut 0 bases from V and 0 bases from J; bases unmatched to any gene: 5. In DNA form, the CDR3 reads TGTGCCAGCAGCCAAGATGGCCCTAGCGGGAACCAAGAGACCCAGTACTTC. Translated: CASSQDGPSGNQETQYF.

This rearrangement joins TRBV9 to TRBJ1-3; D is unresolved. CDR1 and CDR2 from the germline V gene are SGDLS and YYNGEE. V was clipped by 4 bases and J by 2 bases, with 7 bases between them. This CDR3 comprises 13 residues. CDR3 loop: CASSPSAGNTIYF. CDR3 sequence (DNA): TGTGCCAGCAGCCCGAGCGCTGGAAACACCATATATTTT.

The chain has TRBV28 and TRBJ1-3; 7 bases align to TRBD1. Germline lookup yields CDR1 MDHEN and CDR2 SYDVKM. The V gene end was trimmed by 6 bases and the J gene end by 5 bases; junction bases not matched to a gene: 10. The CDR3 consists of 15 residues. The DNA for the CDR3 is TGTGCCAGCAGCTCGACCCTGGGACAGCGAAACACCATATATTTT. Translation: CASSSTLGQRNTIYF.

This chain uses TRBV28 with TRBJ2-7; perhaps TRBD1 as D (6 bases). Germline loops: CDR1 MDHEN, CDR2 SYDVKM. CDR3 length: 14 amino acids. The V end lost 5 bases, the J end lost 0 bases, and 11 bases lay between the germline ends. CDR3 sequence (DNA): TGTGCCAGCAGTCTCAGGGGTCTCTCCTACGAGCAGTACTTC. It is translated as CASSLRGLSYEQYF.

This chain uses TRBV4-1 with TRBJ2-7, with D perhaps TRBD1 or TRBD2 (6 bases each). The CDR3 spans 15 residues. The V gene lost 0 bases and the J gene lost 2 bases, with 11 bases spanning the gap. Germline V lookup: CDR1 MGHRA, CDR2 YSYEKL. The CDR3 bases are TGCGCCAGCAGCCAAGAATGGCGGGACACCTACGAGCAGTACGTC. Its protein is CASSQEWRDTYEQYV.

A few counts support this clone. The chain combines TRBV5-1 with TRBJ2-7; D possibly uses TRBD1 or TRBD2 (6 bases each). V dropped 0 bases and J dropped 7 bases, with 17 bases sitting between them. Germline CDR1 SGHRS, CDR2 YFSETQ. This CDR3 is built from 15 residues. The CDR3 loop is CASSLEEGGLGEQYF. Written as DNA, the CDR3 is TGCGCCAGCAGCTTGGAGGAGGGGGGATTAGGGGAGCAGTACTTC.

The chain couples TRBV5-6 to TRBJ2-6; TRBD1 is a possible D gene (5 bases). The CDR3 spans 16 residues. The V end was cut by 4 bases, the J end by 5 bases, with 16 bases between. The germline gives CDR1 SGHDT, CDR2 YYEEEE. The CDR3 here is CASSANRPGWANVLTF. DNA for the CDR3: TGTGCCAGCAGCGCCAACAGGCCCGGGTGGGCCAACGTCCTGACTTTC.

The J gene is TRBJ2-7, the V gene TRBV11-3; 12 positions agree with TRBD1. The J call is uncertain, as TRBJ2-5 better fits the DNA end. Germline CDR1 reads SGHNT; CDR2 reads YENEEA. There are 15 residues in the CDR3. The CDR3 DNA reads as TGTGCCAGCAGCAGTGGGACAGGGGGCGAAGAGACCCAGTACTTC. This encodes CASSSGTGGEETQYF.

The gene calls are TRBV5-1 and TRBJ1-4; D not certain. V lost 1 base and J lost 6, with 19 bases in between. The germline V gene encodes CDR1 SGHRS and CDR2 YFSETQ. CDR3 length: 17 residues. CDR3 loop: CASSLTQSGRADEKLFF. The CDR3 coding sequence is TGCGCCAGCAGCTTGACGCAATCCGGGAGAGCGGATGAAAAACTGTTTTTT. Together with reference TRBV5-1 and TRBJ1-4, the CDR3 gives the full variable domain: KAGVTQTPRYLIKTRGQQVTLSCSPISGHRSVSWYQQTPGQGLQFLFEYFSETQRNKGNFPGRFSGRQFSNSRSEMNVSTLELGDSALYLCASSLTQSGRADEKLFFGSGTQLSVL.

This chain links TRBV4-1 with TRBJ1-2; D is ambiguous. Germline-derived CDR1 and CDR2 are MGHRA and YSYEKL. Deletions cut 3 bases from V and 11 bases from J, with 22 bases between. This CDR3 has 15 residues. CDR3 nucleotides: TGCGCCAGCAGCCAGTCGGTCGGGGTTATCTTGGGGTACACCTTC. This sequence encodes CASSQSVGVILGYTF.